Listed below are T cell receptor beta chains from one sample, sequenced in a study of response to subunit inactivated influenza vaccine. From the RT-PCR reads, TCRdb called clonotypes with MiXCR, one entry per CDR3 protein. The sample has under 950,000 distinct CDR3 sequences, around 20% seen once; the top ten hold roughly 10%. The specimen comprised PBMCs from blood, sampled less than 6 days after vaccination. The receptors stem from a man aged 45-60 years who received an inactivated influenza vaccine. Each CDR3 is given with its conserved first and last residue. Each record gives: clone size, CDR3 length, D gene, J gene, V gene, CDR3 protein, CDR3 DNA. A D gene is named only where the DNA matches it firmly. A row's size may be missing; if present it is once, few, many or a size class.

size: NA; length: 13; D: TRBD1; J: TRBJ1-2; V: TRBV24-1; CDR3: CATSDLTGVGYTF; DNA: TGTGCCACCAGTGATCTAACAGGGGTCGGCTACACCTTC
size: few; length: 14; D: TRBD1; J: TRBJ2-7; V: TRBV7-9; CDR3: CASSLLRQGDEQYF; DNA: TGTGCCAGCAGCTTATTACGACAGGGAGACGAGCAGTACTTC
size: NA; length: 11; D: NA; J: TRBJ2-5; V: TRBV7-2; CDR3: CASSRAVTQYF; DNA: TGTGCCAGCAGCCGTGCTGTAACCCAGTACTTC
size: few; length: 14; D: NA; J: TRBJ2-5; V: TRBV12-3/TRBV12-4; CDR3: CASSLLADSETQYF; DNA: TGTGCCAGCAGTTTATTAGCGGATTCAGAGACCCAGTACTTC
size: NA; length: 16; D: TRBD1; J: TRBJ2-1; V: TRBV5-5; CDR3: CASSPGQGRSYNEQFF; DNA: TGTGCCAGCAGCCCGGGACAGGGAAGGTCCTACAATGAGCAGTTCTTC
size: NA; length: 17; D: TRBD2; J: TRBJ2-2; V: TRBV4-3; CDR3: CASSQDRTSGLTGELFF; DNA: TGCGCCAGCAGCCAAGATCGGACTAGCGGCCTCACCGGGGAGCTGTTTTTT
size: NA; length: 15; D: NA; J: TRBJ2-5; V: TRBV27; CDR3: CASSLGRIPQETQYF; DNA: TGTGCCAGCAGTTTAGGCAGAATACCCCAAGAGACCCAGTACTTC
size: many; length: 16; D: NA; J: TRBJ2-7; V: TRBV9; CDR3: CASSVLPVAASYEQYF; DNA: TGTGCCAGCAGCGTTCTTCCGGTGGCAGCCTCTTACGAGCAGTACTTC
size: NA; length: 14; D: NA; J: TRBJ1-2; V: TRBV10-3; CDR3: CAISDRGANYGYTF; DNA: TGTGCCATCAGTGATCGGGGGGCCAACTATGGCTACACCTTC
size: NA; length: 15; D: NA; J: TRBJ1-4; V: TRBV9; CDR3: CASSAGDRAGEKLFF; DNA: TGTGCCAGCAGTGCCGGGGATCGCGCGGGTGAAAAACTGTTTTTT
size: NA; length: 13; D: NA; J: TRBJ1-1; V: TRBV20-1; CDR3: CSPTGGVNTEAFF; DNA: TGCAGTCCCACGGGAGGGGTGAACACTGAAGCTTTCTTT
size: NA; length: 15; D: TRBD1; J: TRBJ2-7; V: TRBV5-1; CDR3: CASSLTGQGTGEQYF; DNA: TGCGCCAGCAGCTTGACTGGACAGGGGACGGGAGAGCAGTACTTC
size: NA; length: 15; D: NA; J: TRBJ1-3; V: TRBV6-1; CDR3: CASSERVRSGNTIYF; DNA: TGTGCCAGCAGTGAACGGGTCCGCTCTGGAAACACCATATATTTT
size: NA; length: 15; D: TRBD1; J: TRBJ1-1; V: TRBV5-1; CDR3: CASKEGARWNTEAFF; DNA: TGCGCCAGCAAGGAGGGGGCTAGGTGGAACACTGAAGCTTTCTTT
size: few; length: 14; D: TRBD1; J: TRBJ1-1; V: TRBV12-3/TRBV12-4; CDR3: CASSLTQGDTEAFF; DNA: TGTGCCAGCAGTTTAACCCAGGGGGACACTGAAGCTTTCTTT
size: few; length: 16; D: NA; J: TRBJ1-3; V: TRBV7-2; CDR3: CASSLIGPDSGNTIYF; DNA: TGTGCCAGCAGCCTAATAGGTCCCGACTCTGGAAACACCATATATTTT
size: NA; length: 11; D: NA; J: TRBJ2-1; V: TRBV29-1; CDR3: CSVDTSFEQFF; DNA: TGCAGCGTGGACACTAGTTTTGAGCAGTTCTTC
size: few; length: 16; D: NA; J: TRBJ2-2; V: TRBV20-1; CDR3: CSASPVTRRNTGELFF; DNA: TGCAGTGCTAGCCCTGTGACCCGGCGGAACACCGGGGAGCTGTTTTTT
size: NA; length: 12; D: NA; J: TRBJ2-5; V: TRBV12-3/TRBV12-4; CDR3: CASSLGHKTQYF; DNA: TGTGCCAGCAGTTTAGGGCACAAGACCCAGTACTTC
size: few; length: 19; D: TRBD2; J: TRBJ2-3; V: TRBV20-1; CDR3: CSATGLAGVSTIGTDTQYF; DNA: TGCAGTGCTACGGGACTAGCGGGGGTATCTACTATTGGCACAGATACGCAGTATTTT
size: NA; length: 15; D: NA; J: TRBJ2-3; V: TRBV10-3; CDR3: CAIKGGGARTDTQYF; DNA: TGTGCCATCAAAGGAGGGGGGGCCCGCACAGATACGCAGTATTTT
size: few; length: 12; D: NA; J: TRBJ2-1; V: TRBV20-1; CDR3: CSGETSLAEQFF; DNA: TGCAGTGGCGAAACTAGCCTAGCTGAGCAGTTCTTC
size: few; length: 21; D: TRBD1; J: TRBJ2-1; V: TRBV5-4; CDR3: CASSLATGGRPMWNSYNEQFF; DNA: TGTGCCAGCAGCTTGGCAACAGGGGGGCGGCCCATGTGGAACTCCTACAATGAGCAGTTCTTC
size: many; length: 12; D: TRBD1; J: TRBJ2-7; V: TRBV29-1; CDR3: CSVGTGSYEQYF; DNA: TGCAGCGTAGGGACAGGCTCCTACGAGCAGTACTTC
size: NA; length: 15; D: NA; J: TRBJ2-7; V: TRBV4-3; CDR3: CASSQARHPSYEQYF; DNA: TGCGCCAGCAGCCAAGCCCGACACCCCAGCTACGAGCAGTACTTC
size: NA; length: 14; D: TRBD1; J: TRBJ1-6; V: TRBV10-3; CDR3: CAISPGQGNSPLHF; DNA: TGTGCCATCAGTCCGGGACAGGGGAATTCACCCCTCCACTTT
size: NA; length: 13; D: NA; J: TRBJ1-4; V: TRBV12-3/TRBV12-4; CDR3: CASSGGANEKLFF; DNA: TGTGCCAGCAGCGGGGGTGCTAATGAAAAACTGTTTTTT
size: NA; length: 15; D: NA; J: TRBJ2-5; V: TRBV5-6; CDR3: CASSLWGIERETQYF; DNA: TGTGCCAGCAGCTTGTGGGGTATAGAGCGTGAGACCCAGTACTTC
size: many; length: 9; D: NA; J: TRBJ2-5; V: TRBV20-1; CDR3: CSAPETQYF; DNA: TGCAGTGCCCCAGAGACCCAGTACTTC
size: few; length: 13; D: NA; J: TRBJ2-1; V: TRBV6-5; CDR3: CASSYYRDDEQFF; DNA: TGTGCCAGCAGTTATTATCGGGACGATGAGCAGTTCTTC
size: NA; length: 13; D: NA; J: TRBJ2-7; V: TRBV12-3/TRBV12-4; CDR3: CASSSGQKYEQYF; DNA: TGTGCCAGCAGTTCCGGACAGAAGTACGAGCAGTACTTC
size: few; length: 15; D: TRBD1; J: TRBJ1-2; V: TRBV6-5; CDR3: CASSYDPTGIYGYTF; DNA: TGTGCCAGCAGTTACGACCCGACAGGGATTTATGGCTACACCTTC
size: many; length: 22; D: TRBD1; J: TRBJ2-5; V: TRBV25-1; CDR3: CASSEYSGTGGTFRRDQETQYF; DNA: TGTGCCAGCAGTGAATATAGCGGGACAGGGGGGACCTTCCGGAGGGATCAAGAGACCCAGTACTTC